What follows are 2 T cell receptor beta chains derived from one specimen sequenced in a study of CD8 T cells in ankylosing spondylitis. MiXCR, applied by TCRdb to the 5' RACE reads, yields one record per CDR3 protein. The table includes about 130,000 distinct CDR3 sequences, about a tenth detected once. Material for sequencing was blood, either unsorted or a sorted T cell fraction (not recorded which). These TCRs come from a male donor with ankylosing spondylitis or in good health (not recorded which).

At least ten counts were recorded for this clonotype. This sequence joins TRBV29-1 and TRBJ1-1; D is undetermined. The length of the CDR3 is 13 residues. V gave up 2 bases and J gave up 2 bases, with 9 bases separating them. From germline, CDR1 is SQVTM and CDR2 ANQGSEA. The CDR3 region is CSVEMPANTEAFF. In DNA, the CDR3 is TGCAGCGTTGAAATGCCAGCTAACACTGAAGCTTTCTTT.

This clonotype was counted a few times. The V call is TRBV6-1, the J call TRBJ2-2; 9 nucleotides line up with TRBD1. The germline CDR1 and CDR2 sequences are MNHNS and SASEGT. CDR3 length equals 15 residues. Trimming cost V 6 bases and J 6 bases; bases outside gene matches: 8. The CDR3 loop reads CASRTTGGRSGELFF. Here the CDR3 DNA reads TGTGCCAGCAGGACGACAGGGGGAAGGTCCGGGGAGCTGTTTTTT.